The 21 T cell receptor beta chains listed next were all sequenced from one sample in a study of human T cells and chemical hapten exposure. Each CDR3 protein gets one entry after TCRdb re-called the RACE reads with MiXCR. The sample comprises roughly 380,000 distinct CDR3 sequences, 4.5% to 5.5% of which are singletons, and 2% to 3% rests with the top ten. The time point was: pre-sensitization, week 0. Treatment described: therapeutic diphenylcyclopropenone sensitization with weekly scalp DPC. This specimen was whole blood, taken in connection with sensitization to the hapten diphenylcyclopropenone (DPC). The receptors come from a woman in her forties or fifties with alopecia areata. Some clones in this sample may be carry-over from other donors' samples.

Many counts were recorded for this clonotype. The rearrangement joins TRBV5-1 to TRBJ2-5; 8 bases are shared with TRBD2. Germline V lookup: CDR1 SGHRS, CDR2 YFSETQ. Trimming cost V 3 bases and J 4 bases; bases outside gene matches: 8. This CDR3 has 15 amino acids. The CDR3: CASSSAGGSGETQYF. The CDR3 DNA follows: TGCGCCAGCAGCTCTGCGGGGGGCTCTGGAGAGACCCAGTACTTC.

This chain uses TRBV5-6 with TRBJ2-7, with D hard to call. The CDR3 runs to 14 residues. Germline V gene sequence: CDR1 SGHDT, CDR2 YYEEEE. The V and J ends lost 4 bases and 0 bases respectively, with 11 bases between them. DNA of the CDR3: TGTGCCAGCAGCGGCGGACCCGACTCCTACGAGCAGTACTTC. Encoded protein: CASSGGPDSYEQYF.

This clonotype came up a few times. A read error may be the cause here, since a much bigger clone is one base away. The chain couples TRBV9 to TRBJ2-3; no clear D gene. The CDR3 runs 12 residues. V was trimmed by 0 bases and J by 4 bases, leaving 3 bases between them. Germline-derived CDR1 and CDR2 are SGDLS and YYNGEE. The DNA for the CDR3 is TGTGCCAGCAGCGTAGGGCCAGATACGCAGTATTTT. Its protein is CASSVGPDTQYF. Variable domain in full (rest from reference TRBV9 and TRBJ2-3): DSGVTQTPKHLITATGQRVTLRCSPRSGDLSVYWYQQSLDQGLQFLIQYYNGEERAKGNILERFSAQQFPDLHSELNLSSLELGDSALYFCASSVGPDTQYFGPGTRLTVL.

The sample holds many counts of this clonotype. The V gene is TRBV12-3 or TRBV12-4, the J gene TRBJ1-5; 7 nucleotides line up with TRBD1. The CDR3 has 16 amino acids. The V segment lost 4 bases and the J segment 0 bases; nucleotides outside the gene matches: 6. The CDR3 nucleotides read TGTGCCAGCAGTTATAGGGGGCCCGATAGCAATCAGCCCCAGCATTTT. Its protein is CASSYRGPDSNQPQHF.

This clonotype occurred many times. The V and J genes are TRBV2 and TRBJ2-3; TRBD2 agrees at 14 bases. In germline, CDR1 is SNHLY, CDR2 FYNNEI. Trimming cost V 7 bases and J 5 bases; bases outside gene matches: 2. This CDR3 comprises 14 residues. In DNA, the CDR3 is TGTGCCAGCAAGGGGACTAGCGGGGGAGATACGCAGTATTTT. Amino acid sequence: CASKGTSGGDTQYF.

The chain recombines TRBV3-1 with TRBJ1-1; no firm D call. The V end was cut by 1 base, the J end by 11 bases, with 17 bases between. The CDR3 contains 14 residues. Germline V gene data show CDR1 as LGHDT and CDR2 as YNNKEL (reference sequence). The CDR3 nucleotides are TGTGCCAGCAGCCAAGGGGCAACCCCCCGAGGGGCTTTCTTT. The encoded protein is CASSQGATPRGAFF.

This clonotype was seen many times. The chain links TRBV6-2 or TRBV6-3 to TRBJ2-3; weak D call: TRBD2 (6 bases). Germline V gives CDR1 MNHEY, CDR2 SVGEGT. V lost 6 bases to trimming and J lost 1 base, with 17 bases between them. The CDR3 contains 16 residues. This CDR3 is CASRSLGGRGTDTQYF. The CDR3 DNA reads TGTGCCAGCAGATCCCTTGGGGGGAGAGGCACAGATACGCAGTATTTT.

The rearrangement uses TRBV10-3 and TRBJ2-3; 8 positions match TRBD2. CDR3 length: 13 residues. J was trimmed by 6 bases and V by 5 bases; bases with no gene match: 4. Germline lookup yields CDR1 ENHRY and CDR2 SYGVKD. The CDR3 region is CAISQRGGDTQYF. CDR3 DNA sequence: TGTGCCATCAGTCAACGGGGGGGCGATACGCAGTATTTT.

This clonotype was seen many times. The chain joins TRBV10-3 to TRBJ2-7; D is unclear. Germline V lookup: CDR1 ENHRY, CDR2 SYGVKD. The CDR3 length is 12 residues. Deletions cut 3 bases from V and 6 bases from J, with 9 bases between. CDR3 DNA: TGTGCCATCAGTGAAAGGTTTAGCGAGCAGTACTTC. It codes for CAISERFSEQYF.

The chain recombines TRBV19 with TRBJ2-1, with D possibly matching TRBD1 (5 bases). The V gene's germline CDR1 is LNHDA and CDR2 SQIVND (reference sequence). The CDR3 length is 12 residues. V was cut by 7 bases and J by 7 bases, with 11 bases left in between. The CDR3 DNA reads as TGTGCCAGTACCCATGGGGCTAATGAGCAGTTCTTC. Residues: CASTHGANEQFF.

This clonotype was found a few times. The chain couples TRBV5-1 to TRBJ2-3, with D possibly being TRBD1 (6 bases). The CDR3 length is 16 residues. From germline, CDR1 is SGHRS and CDR2 YFSETQ. V lost 4 bases and J lost 1, with 16 bases in between. The CDR3, as DNA: TGCGCCAGCAGCCTGGACAGTGATTCAGGCACAGATACGCAGTATTTT. Translating it yields CASSLDSDSGTDTQYF.

At least ten counts were recorded for this clonotype. The chain has TRBV29-1 and TRBJ2-3; a possible D gene is TRBD2 (6 bases). Trimming shortened V by 0 bases and J by 1 base, and 8 bases separated the two germline ends. CDR3 length: 14 residues. The germline CDR1 and CDR2 sequences are SQVTM and ANQGSEA. The CDR3 sequence is CSVEEQRGTDTQYF. DNA of the CDR3: TGCAGCGTTGAAGAGCAGCGGGGCACAGATACGCAGTATTTT.

This clonotype was seen a few times. This chain joins TRBV5-6 and TRBJ1-4; D is unresolved. Germline values: CDR1 SGHDT, CDR2 YYEEEE. This CDR3 contains 12 residues. The ends were cut back, 5 bases at V and 7 bases at J, with 9 bases in the middle. The CDR3 reads CASSQRTEKLFF. Written as DNA, the CDR3 is TGTGCCAGCAGTCAACGGACTGAAAAACTGTTTTTT. The full variable domain, with the rest looked up from reference TRBV5-6 and TRBJ1-4, is DAGVTQSPTHLIKTRGQQVTLRCSPKSGHDTVSWYQQALGQGPQFIFQYYEEEERQRGNFPDRFSGHQFPNYSSELNVNALLLGDSALYLCASSQRTEKLFFGSGTQLSVL.

In its sample, this clonotype was seen a few times. The V gene is TRBV7-2, the J gene TRBJ2-3; no clear D gene. The germline V and J ends were trimmed by 4 bases and 5 bases, with 13 bases remaining between them. The CDR3 runs 14 residues. Looked up from germline, CDR1 is SGHTA and CDR2 is FQGNSA. CDR3 loop: CASSSTSLGDTQYF. DNA for the CDR3: TGTGCCAGCAGCTCTACGAGCCTGGGAGATACGCAGTATTTT.

This clonotype was counted at least ten times. V is TRBV10-3 and J is TRBJ2-4; either TRBD1 or TRBD2 may fit D (6 bases each). V was trimmed by 4 bases and J by 6 bases, leaving 16 bases between them. Germline lookup yields CDR1 ENHRY and CDR2 SYGVKD. The CDR3 contains 15 residues. CDR3 DNA sequence: TGTGCCATCAGTGCCTTGGGGGGCGAGATAAACATTCAGTACTTC. Its protein product is CAISALGGEINIQYF.

The chain employs TRBV5-1 and TRBJ2-3; D perhaps matches TRBD2 (5 bases). Germline lookup yields CDR1 SGHRS and CDR2 YFSETQ. Trimming took off 6 bases at V and 4 bases at J, with 18 bases between the two ends. CDR3 length: 15 residues. CDR3 nucleotides: TGCGCCAGCAACTTTTACGAAAGAGGGCCAGATACGCAGTATTTT. Amino acid sequence: CASNFYERGPDTQYF.

This clonotype was seen a few times. The gene calls are TRBV5-5 and TRBJ2-3, with D perhaps TRBD2 (5 bases). Trimming removed 7 bases from V and 5 bases from J, with 23 bases in between. This CDR3 spans 16 amino acids. Germline assignment: CDR1 SGHKS and CDR2 YYEKEE (reference sequence). The CDR3 coding sequence is TGTGCCAGCTACCTGTCGGCCAGAAATCGGGAAGATACGCAGTATTTT. Translated, it gives CASYLSARNREDTQYF.

In this sample, this clonotype turned up many times. This chain connects TRBV15 to TRBJ1-6, with TRBD1 identical over 10 bases. V lost 0 bases to trimming and J lost 10 bases; unmatched junction nucleotides: 6. Germline CDR1 is LNHNV and CDR2 is YYDKDF (reference sequence). This CDR3 contains 16 residues. CDR3 loop: CATSRDGGQGWSPLHF. The CDR3 nucleotides are TGTGCCACCAGCAGAGATGGGGGACAGGGGTGGTCACCCCTCCACTTT.

CDR3 residues: CSATVAGGGTDTQYF. The CDR3, as DNA: TGCAGTGCTACTGTAGCGGGAGGCGGCACAGATACGCAGTATTTT. The rearrangement links TRBV20-1 to TRBJ2-3; TRBD2 agrees at 10 bases. The germline V gene has CDR1 DFQATT and CDR2 SNEGSKA (reference sequence). This CDR3 is 15 amino acids long. V trimming: 4 bases; J trimming: 1 base; junction bases outside the gene matches: 5.

This sequence joins TRBV7-2 and TRBJ2-3; D remains unclear. V lost 4 bases and J 5 bases, leaving 10 bases between the germline ends. Germline V lookup: CDR1 SGHTA, CDR2 FQGNSA. This CDR3 is 13 amino acids long. This chain's CDR3 is CASSSRAEDTQYF. CDR3 DNA: TGTGCCAGCAGCTCTAGGGCCGAAGATACGCAGTATTTT. The whole variable domain, remainder taken from reference TRBV7-2 and TRBJ2-3, is GAGVSQSPSNKVTEKGKDVELRCDPISGHTALYWYRQSLGQGLEFLIYFQGNSAPDKSGLPSDRFSAERTGGSVSTLTIQRTQQEDSAVYLCASSSRAEDTQYFGPGTRLTVL.

This clonotype was seen only once. The CDR3 region is CATSDPVGLAGTGELFF. CDR3 DNA sequence: TGTGCCACCAGTGATCCGGTCGGACTAGCTGGCACCGGGGAGCTGTTTTTT. V gene TRBV24-1 combines with J gene TRBJ2-2; 8 nucleotides agree with TRBD2. The CDR3 spans 17 residues. The ends lost 3 bases at V and 4 bases at J; junction bases unmatched: 9. CDR1 is KGHDR and CDR2 is SFDVKD in the germline V gene.